This TCR beta chain appears in the sequencing data of a study of T cell changes during pregnancy in multiple sclerosis. Germline lookup yields CDR1 MNHEY and CDR2 SVGAGI. This CDR3 has 16 amino acids. Trimming cost V 0 bases and J 6 bases; bases outside gene matches: 7. Assay used: immunoSEQ multiplex PCR; TCRdb lists only in-frame clones, some missing. Of 90,000 to 120,000 clones listed, 94% are singletons. The sequence was obtained from a female donor with multiple sclerosis, enrolled in a pregnancy study. The chain recombines TRBV6-5 with TRBJ2-1, with 8 positions matching TRBD1. This sample comprised peripheral blood, obtained before pregnancy. CDR3 bases: TGTGCCAGCAGTTACTCCGGACAGGGCATCGGCAATGAGCAGTTCTTC. Encoded protein: CASSYSGQGIGNEQFF.